The 19 T cell receptor beta chains below were found in one sample sequenced in a study of identical twins. Via MiXCR, TCRdb re-called the 5' RACE reads, giving one row per CDR3 protein. The sample lists some 1,700,000 distinct CDR3 sequences; about 30% were seen once. The sequencing input was cord blood. The origin of the receptors is a newborn girl in good health.

This clonotype appeared a few times. CDR3 bases: TGTGCCAGCAGCCAAGATCCAGCGGGGGCACGGGGTGAGCAGTTCTTC. The encoded protein is CASSQDPAGARGEQFF. The gene calls are TRBV14 and TRBJ2-1, with 8 nucleotides matching TRBD2. Per germline, CDR1 SGHDN and CDR2 FVKESK. There are 16 residues in the CDR3. V lost 0 bases to trimming and J lost 9 bases; unmatched junction nucleotides: 10.

The sample holds a few counts of this clonotype. This rearrangement joins TRBV20-1 to TRBJ2-5; 9 bases are a match to TRBD2. The CDR3 has 15 amino acids. Germline V gives CDR1 DFQATT, CDR2 SNEGSKA (reference sequence). The trim removed 0 bases at V and 1 base at J, leaving 3 bases unmatched. CDR3 residues: CSARDSGSRQETQYF. CDR3 nucleotides: TGCAGTGCTAGAGATAGCGGGAGCCGCCAAGAGACCCAGTACTTC.

This clonotype was detected once. A much larger clone differs from this one at a single base, so this may be a read error. The rearrangement uses TRBV10-2 and TRBJ2-1; 13 nucleotides agree with TRBD2. CDR3 length equals 18 residues. Unmatched junction bases numbered 5, after V lost 1 base and J lost 2 bases. The germline V gene has CDR1 WSHSY and CDR2 SAAADI. This CDR3 reads CASSELPTSGGTYNEQFF. CDR3 in DNA: TGCGCCAGCAGTGAGTTGCCGACTAGCGGGGGGACCTACAATGAGCAGTTCTTC.

The table lists this clonotype with a count of one. The V call is TRBV20-1, the J call TRBJ1-5, with 9 bases identical to TRBD1. Germline V CDR1 and CDR2: DFQATT, SNEGSKA (reference sequence). The CDR3 has 14 residues. V lost 2 bases, J lost 10 bases, and 9 bases stayed unmatched. The CDR3: CSARRTGVVDPQHF. The CDR3 region has the DNA TGCAGTGCTAGACGGACAGGGGTCGTAGATCCCCAGCATTTT.

This sequence joins TRBV2 and TRBJ2-3; no clear D. V was cut by 3 bases and J by 4 bases, with 11 bases left in between. The germline gives CDR1 SNHLY, CDR2 FYNNEI. The CDR3 contains 14 residues. The CDR3 bases are TGTGCCAGCAGTGATGGGTCAGGAGCAGATACGCAGTATTTT. It is translated as CASSDGSGADTQYF.

About this clonotype itself: Just one base apart from a much larger clone, this may be a read error. The chain joins TRBV20-1 to TRBJ1-1; D might be TRBD1 (5 bases). The germline V gene has CDR1 DFQATT and CDR2 SNEGSKA (reference sequence). The CDR3 contains 12 residues. Here the CDR3 reads CSARRGGTGAFF. The CDR3, as DNA: TGCAGTGCCAGGCGGGGGGGGACTGGAGCTTTCTTT.

This clonotype appeared a few times. V gene TRBV5-1 combines with J gene TRBJ2-1, with 12 bases that match TRBD2. The length of the CDR3 is 17 residues. V was clipped by 4 bases and J by 3 bases; unmatched bases: 8. CDR1 SGHRS and CDR2 YFSETQ come from the germline V gene. CDR3 loop: CASSGTLTSGSYNEQFF. In DNA form, the CDR3 reads TGCGCCAGCAGCGGCACCCTGACTAGCGGGAGCTACAATGAGCAGTTCTTC.

This clonotype was found a few times. The chain carries TRBV4-1 and TRBJ1-6; possible D gene TRBD1, 5 bases. The V gene lost 5 bases and the J gene lost 0 bases, with 14 bases spanning the gap. This CDR3 is built from 17 residues. CDR1 is MGHRA and CDR2 is YSYEKL in the germline V gene. The CDR3 spells CASSALGESSYNSPLHF. The CDR3 DNA sequence: TGCGCCAGCAGCGCCTTGGGGGAAAGCTCCTATAATTCACCCCTCCACTTT.

The chain combines TRBV10-3 with TRBJ2-5; 7 bases map to TRBD2. V lost 5 bases, J lost 5 bases, and 5 bases stayed unmatched. Germline V CDR1 and CDR2: ENHRY, SYGVKD. This CDR3 has 13 amino acids. DNA of the CDR3: TGTGCCATCAGTCCTAGCGGAGGGGAGACCCAGTACTTC. Its protein product is CAISPSGGETQYF.

On this clonotype itself: Possible read error: a much larger clone is one base away. The chain joins TRBV5-1 to TRBJ1-2; D is unresolved. Germline V gene data show CDR1 as SGHRS and CDR2 as YFSETQ. There are 17 residues in the CDR3. The CDR3, as DNA: TGCGCCGGCAGCCTTTTACCAGACTGGACGGTGGAGCGTGGCTACACCTTC. It yields the protein CAGSLLPDWTVERGYTF.

The J gene is TRBJ2-1, the V gene TRBV28; TRBD1 aligns across 9 bases. Germline V gives CDR1 MDHEN, CDR2 SYDVKM. CDR3 length: 16 residues. V lost 3 bases and J lost 4; bases outside the gene matches: 7. The CDR3 nucleotides read TGTGCCAGCAGTTTTTTATCCGGGACAGGGTACAATGAGCAGTTCTTC. Translation: CASSFLSGTGYNEQFF. Drawing the rest from reference TRBV28 and TRBJ2-1, the complete variable domain is DVKVTQSSRYLVKRTGEKVFLECVQDMDHENMFWYRQDPGLGLRLIYFSYDVKMKEKGDIPEGYSVSREKKERFSLILESASTNQTSMYLCASSFLSGTGYNEQFFGPGTRLTVL.

This clonotype was observed a few times. The chain carries TRBV10-3 and TRBJ2-3; no clear D gene. The germline V gene has CDR1 ENHRY and CDR2 SYGVKD. V was shortened by 1 base and J by 14 bases, with 16 bases between the two germline ends. This CDR3 has 13 amino acids. The CDR3 loop reads CAISELASGDVYF. The CDR3, as DNA: TGTGCCATCAGTGAGTTGGCTAGTGGGGATGTGTATTTT.

There are a few counts of this clonotype. The rearrangement joins TRBV7-2 to TRBJ2-7; 11 nucleotides match TRBD2. The CDR3 sequence is 16 residues long. Germline V lookup: CDR1 SGHTA, CDR2 FQGNSA. The V and J ends lost 0 bases and 1 base, in that order; junction bases with no gene match: 2. CDR3 sequence reads: CASSLALAGGSYEQYF. The CDR3, as DNA: TGTGCCAGCAGCTTAGCGCTAGCGGGGGGTTCCTACGAGCAGTACTTC.

In its sample, this clonotype was seen once. One end of the junction does not line up with germline, which may come from a read error. The CDR3 loop is CVSSPAITGVILNEQFF. For the CDR3, the DNA is TGTGTCAGCAGTCCAGCCATTACAGGGGTGATATTGAATGAGCAGTTCTTC. The chain links TRBV25-1 to TRBJ2-1; 7 bases are a match to TRBD1. Per the germline V gene, CDR1 is MGHDK and CDR2 is SYGVNS. The CDR3 contains 17 residues.

This clonotype was counted between two and nine times. This chain connects TRBV6-2 or TRBV6-3 to TRBJ2-1, with D maybe TRBD2 (6 bases). The CDR3 length is 14 residues. Germline CDR1 and CDR2: MNHEY and SVGEGT. Trimming left V 6 bases short and J 9 bases short, with 18 bases between. The CDR3 coding sequence is TGTGCCAGCAGCCCCATGTCTTCCGGGGGTGAGCAGTTCTTC. Residues: CASSPMSSGGEQFF.

The chain recombines TRBV9 with TRBJ2-7, with D possibly being TRBD1 (6 bases). CDR3 length: 20 amino acids. Trimming cost V 0 bases and J 7 bases, with 32 bases left between them. Germline-derived CDR1 and CDR2 are SGDLS and YYNGEE. CDR3 bases: TGTGCCAGCAGCGTAGGGGGACCTTTAGGGCAGGGGAGCTCCTACAATGAGCAGTACTTC. Protein: CASSVGGPLGQGSSYNEQYF.

In its sample, this clonotype was seen a few times. V usage is TRBV11-2 and J usage is TRBJ2-1; the D gene is possibly TRBD2 (5 bases). The CDR3 consists of 18 residues. V gave up 0 bases and J gave up 5 bases, with 20 bases separating them. The germline gives CDR1 SGHAT, CDR2 FQNNGV. The CDR3 loop reads CASSLDPWRRKLNNEQFF. The CDR3 coding sequence is TGTGCCAGCAGCTTAGATCCCTGGAGGCGGAAGCTGAACAATGAGCAGTTCTTC.

This chain joins TRBV7-9 and TRBJ1-1; weak D call: TRBD1 (6 bases). V lost 4 bases to trimming and J lost 3 bases, with 24 bases between them. The germline V gene has CDR1 SEHNR and CDR2 FQNEAQ (reference sequence). The CDR3 runs to 18 residues. CDR3 nucleotides: TGTGCCAGCAGCTCAGCGCAGGGACACCGAGTTAGAGACACTGAAGCTTTCTTT. Protein sequence: CASSSAQGHRVRDTEAFF. Full variable domain (rest looked up from reference TRBV7-9 and TRBJ1-1): DTGVSQNPRHKITKRGQNVTFRCDPISEHNRLYWYRQTLGQGPEFLTYFQNEAQLEKSRLLSDRFSAERPKGSFSTLEIQRTEQGDSAMYLCASSSAQGHRVRDTEAFFGQGTRLTVV.

V is TRBV2 and J is TRBJ1-6; no reliable D call. CDR3 size: 16 residues. Between the trimmed V and J ends, which lost 10 bases and 5 bases, there was a span of 21 bases. Per germline, CDR1 SNHLY and CDR2 FYNNEI. The CDR3 coding sequence is TGTGCCAACCATAACTTGATTACAGTGGATAATTCACCCCTCCACTTT. Amino acids: CANHNLITVDNSPLHF. The full variable domain, with the rest looked up from reference TRBV2 and TRBJ1-6, is EPEVTQTPSHQVTQMGQEVILRCVPISNHLYFYWYRQILGQKVEFLVSFYNNEISEKSEIFDDQFSVERPDGSNFTLKIRSTKLEDSAMYFCANHNLITVDNSPLHFGNGTRLTVT.